The next 4 T cell receptor beta chains were all read from a single sample in a study of blood T cell repertoires in COVID-19 (dated by TCRdb to 2018 to 2021). Receptors were amplified or captured by the immunoSEQ multiplex PCR assay. TCRdb mirrors the immuneACCESS table, restricted to in-frame sequences. Some clones are absent from its copies; in checked studies, under half trace to an unresolved V gene, and the reason for the others is unknown. The table for this sample lists approximately 200,000 clones; roughly 83% of them were counted only once. Nearly 6% of the sample is in the top ten clones. Material: peripheral blood. The origin of the receptors is a woman aged 40 to 50 with COVID-19, enrolled during active disease.

This clone appeared a few times. Other DNA sequences in the sample encode the same CDR3. The chain couples TRBV5-8 to TRBJ1-6, with D unclear. V lost 1 base to trimming and J lost 0 bases, with 5 bases between them. Per germline, CDR1 SGHTS and CDR2 YDEGEE. The CDR3 runs to 15 residues. This CDR3 is CASSLRSSYNSPLHF. CDR3 nucleotide sequence: TGTGCCAGCAGCTTGCGGAGCTCCTATAATTCACCCCTCCACTTT.

The chain recombines TRBV5-1 with TRBJ2-3; 15 nucleotides agree with TRBD2. This CDR3 region has 17 residues. J lost 4 bases, V lost 3 bases, and 6 bases had no gene match. Germline loops: CDR1 SGHRS, CDR2 YFSETQ. The CDR3 DNA follows: TGCGCCAGCAGCTCCGGACTAGCGGGAGGGGGGGCAGATACGCAGTATTTT. This encodes CASSSGLAGGGADTQYF.

This sequence joins TRBV4-2 and TRBJ2-7; no reliable D call. The CDR3 runs to 14 residues. CDR1 and CDR2 from the germline V gene are LGHNA and YNFKEQ. V lost 0 bases and J lost 3, with 9 bases in between. The CDR3 loop reads CASSQDQANYEQYF. CDR3 coding DNA: TGTGCCAGCAGCCAAGATCAAGCGAACTACGAGCAGTACTTC.

The chain has TRBV29-1 and TRBJ2-7, with a tentative D call TRBD1 (5 bases). The germline V gene encodes CDR1 SQVTM and CDR2 ANQGSEA. The CDR3 loop spans 13 amino acids. V was shortened by 4 bases and J by 6 bases, with 16 bases between the two germline ends. CDR3 loop: CSVGADPQGEQYF. As DNA, the CDR3 is TGCAGCGTTGGGGCGGACCCCCAGGGCGAGCAGTACTTC.